The 7 T cell receptor beta chains reported below all come from one sample, sequenced in a study of read filtering for tumor transcriptome and immune sequencing. The library was built from around 380 ng RNA with molecular barcoded adaptors for alpha/delta and beta/gamma chains. MiXCR, run by TCRdb on the reads, gives a single entry per CDR3 protein. The data show 130,000 or so distinct CDR3 sequences, around 13% seen once. Sequencing was carried out using a population of CD138-negative cells sorted from bone marrow. The source of these receptors is a donor aged 40 or older with multiple myeloma.

This clonotype showed up many times. The chain carries TRBV19 and TRBJ2-1; 15 bases line up with TRBD2. This CDR3 comprises 17 residues. Germline CDR1 LNHDA, CDR2 SQIVND (reference sequence). Trimming at V came to 4 bases and at J to 2 bases, leaving 3 bases not matched to a gene. The CDR3 region has the DNA TGTGCCAGTAGTACCGGACTAGCGGGAGGGACCTACAATGAGCAGTTCTTC. It translates to CASSTGLAGGTYNEQFF.

This clonotype was detected a few times. With a far larger clone one base away, a read error is the likely cause. This rearrangement joins TRBV4-1 to TRBJ2-7; D uncertain. CDR3 size: 12 residues. Per the germline V gene, CDR1 is MGHRA and CDR2 is YSYEKL. With 0 bases removed from V and 7 bases from J, the gap between germline ends came to 7 bases. CDR3 DNA sequence: TGCGCCAGCAGCCAAGAGAACAATGAGCAGTACTTC. It yields the protein CASSQENNEQYF.

Within the sample, this clonotype is medium-sized. The chain combines TRBV20-1 with TRBJ2-1; TRBD2 matches 14 bases. The CDR3 contains 17 residues. V dropped 1 base and J dropped 7; count of bases not matched to a gene: 9. Per the germline V gene, CDR1 is DFQATT and CDR2 is SNEGSKA (reference sequence). The CDR3 here is CSARAMKGLAGANEQFF. The DNA of the CDR3 is TGCAGTGCTAGAGCTATGAAGGGACTAGCGGGAGCGAATGAGCAGTTCTTC.

This clonotype was seen a few times. CDR3 sequence: CASSGGTGGMETQYF. The CDR3 nucleotides read TGCGCCAGTAGCGGCGGGACAGGGGGCATGGAGACCCAGTACTTC. V gene TRBV4-1 combines with J gene TRBJ2-5; TRBD1 aligns across 12 bases. J gave up 5 bases and V 9 bases, and 10 bases lay outside the gene matches. The CDR3 runs 15 residues. CDR1 and CDR2 (germline): MGHRA, YSYEKL.

This clonotype was detected ten times or more. CDR3 sequence reads: CASSPGTGLSGANVLTF. DNA for the CDR3: TGTGCCAGCAGTCCCGGGACAGGGCTCTCTGGGGCCAACGTCCTGACTTTC. The gene calls are TRBV6-6 and TRBJ2-6, with 9 bases that match TRBD1. The CDR3 contains 17 residues. Germline trimming cut 5 bases from V and 0 bases from J; bases unmatched to any gene: 5. Germline V CDR1 and CDR2: MNHNY, SVGAGI (reference sequence).

This clonotype was observed many times. The V gene is TRBV19, the J gene TRBJ2-7; TRBD1 matches 7 bases. J was trimmed by 3 bases and V by 4 bases; bases with no gene match: 9. This CDR3 spans 15 amino acids. Germline CDR1 LNHDA, CDR2 SQIVND (reference sequence). CDR3 sequence: CASSTAQTGYYEQYF. In DNA, the CDR3 is TGTGCCAGTAGTACCGCCCAGACAGGGTACTACGAGCAGTACTTC.

This clonotype has a count of ten or more. The genes are TRBV11-3 and TRBJ2-3, with 8 bases identical to TRBD2. This CDR3 comprises 17 residues. From germline, CDR1 is SGHNT and CDR2 YENEEA. V shed 4 bases and J 0 bases; nucleotides not matched to a gene: 9. The CDR3 protein is CASSSPGGGVSTDTQYF. The DNA for the CDR3 is TGTGCCAGCAGCTCCCCCGGGGGGGGAGTAAGCACAGATACGCAGTATTTT.